A selection of T cell receptor beta chains follows, all from one sample in a study of beta chain features in type 1 diabetes. Libraries were prepared by immunoSEQ multiplex PCR; TCRdb keeps only in-frame clonotypes and omits some of them. Found here are more than 350,000 clones, over 10% of them singletons; the top ten hold approximately 0.045%. Sample: naive CD4+ T cells from blood. These TCRs come from a woman aged 18-30 years in good health. CDR3s include the opening cysteine and the closing phenylalanine or tryptophan. A D gene is named only where the DNA matches it firmly. Part of the rows lack a size; the others show once, few, many or a class for expanded clones.

TGCAGCGTTTCCCAGGACGTAGCCAAAAACATTCAGTACTTC,CSVSQDVAKNIQYF,TRBV29-1,TRBJ2-4,-,few
TGCGCCAGCAGCCAAAGGCTCAATGAGCAGTTCTTC,CASSQRLNEQFF,TRBV4-3,TRBJ2-1,-,-
TGTGCCAGCTCACCAGACAGGGGGGAATACAATGAGCAGTTCTTC,CASSPDRGEYNEQFF,TRBV18,TRBJ2-1,TRBD1,few
TGTGCCAGCAGCTCTCCGGGGACAGGGATCGACAATGAGCAGTTCTTC,CASSSPGTGIDNEQFF,TRBV7-2,TRBJ2-1,TRBD1,-
TGTGCCAGCAGCTTAGGAGGGAATCAAGAGACCCAGTACTTC,CASSLGGNQETQYF,TRBV7-2,TRBJ2-5,-,few
TGTGCCAGCAGCTTAAGTACTAACTATGGCTACACCTTC,CASSLSTNYGYTF,TRBV7-2,TRBJ1-2,-,-
TGTGCCAGCAGGCCGAAAGACAGAGCCTACGAGCAGTACTTC,CASRPKDRAYEQYF,TRBV2,TRBJ2-7,-,-
TGCGCCAGCAGCCTCCTTCCTTCCCGAGGGGGAACCTACAATGAGCAGTTCTTC,CASSLLPSRGGTYNEQFF,TRBV4-3,TRBJ2-1,-,few
TGTGCCAGCAGCCACACAGGGAATGGAGAGACCCAGTACTTC,CASSHTGNGETQYF,TRBV7-9,TRBJ2-5,-,-
TGTGCCAGCAGCCCCCAGCAGGCGAACACTGAAGCTTTCTTT,CASSPQQANTEAFF,TRBV9,TRBJ1-1,-,few
TGCGCCAGCAGCCACTTGGGGAGCAGAGATACGCAGTATTTT,CASSHLGSRDTQYF,TRBV4-1,TRBJ2-3,-,few
TGCAGTGCTAGCTTCGGGGAAAAACTGTTTTTT,CSASFGEKLFF,TRBV20-1,TRBJ1-4,-,few
TGTGCCAGCAGCTTAGCAGTGGGTGACTATGGCTACACCTTC,CASSLAVGDYGYTF,TRBV7-9,TRBJ1-2,-,-
TGTGCCAGCAGTGCCTATCGGGACAGTGGAGAGACCCAGTACTTC,CASSAYRDSGETQYF,TRBV6-1,TRBJ2-5,TRBD1,-
TGTGCCAGCAGTGAAATCGCGGAGACCCAGTACTTC,CASSEIAETQYF,TRBV6-1,TRBJ2-5,-,few
TGTGCCAGCAGCTTAGGGGACACCAACAATGAGCAGTTCTTC,CASSLGDTNNEQFF,TRBV7-3,TRBJ2-1,-,-
TGTGCCATCAGTGAATACCAGGGGTATAATGAGCAGTTCTTC,CAISEYQGYNEQFF,TRBV10-3,TRBJ2-1,-,few
TGTGCCAGCAGACAGAGGAATTCACCCCTCCACTTT,CASRQRNSPLHF,TRBV2,TRBJ1-6,-,-
TGTGCCAGCAGCTTAGGGACAACGAACACTGAAGCTTTCTTT,CASSLGTTNTEAFF,TRBV7-2,TRBJ1-1,-,-
TGTGCCAGCAGCTTCCGAGCGGGAGGAGCTGCTGATGAGCAGTTCTTC,CASSFRAGGAADEQFF,TRBV11-1,TRBJ2-1,TRBD2,-
TGCAGCGTTGTGGCTAGACACCAAGAGACCCAGTACTTC,CSVVARHQETQYF,TRBV29-1,TRBJ2-5,-,many
TGCGCCAGCAGCCAAGATTCCACAGGGACCCCGCAGTTCTTC,CASSQDSTGTPQFF,TRBV4-1,TRBJ2-1,-,few
TGTGCCAGCACCTTGGAGAATCTAGCCAAAAACATTCAGTACTTC,CASTLENLAKNIQYF,TRBV2,TRBJ2-4,-,few
TGTGCCAGCAGCTTGGGGGACAATGAGCAGTTCTTC,CASSLGDNEQFF,TRBV7-8,TRBJ2-1,-,few
TGTGCCAGCTCACCACCGGTAACTGGGGCCAACGTCCTGACTTTC,CASSPPVTGANVLTF,TRBV18,TRBJ2-6,-,-
TGTGCCAGCAGCTTAGTGGGGGGGCTTAGCAATCAGCCCCAGCATTTT,CASSLVGGLSNQPQHF,TRBV7-2,TRBJ1-5,-,few
TGCGCCAGCAGCGGACAGGGGGAGACCCAGTACTTC,CASSGQGETQYF,TRBV4-1,TRBJ2-5,TRBD1,-
TGTGCCAGCAGCCCGAGCGGTGTGGGGGAGACCCAGTACTTC,CASSPSGVGETQYF,TRBV7-9,TRBJ2-5,-,-
TGTGCCAGCAGCGTAGCGGGTCCAGAGACCCAGTACTTC,CASSVAGPETQYF,TRBV9,TRBJ2-5,-,many
TGTGCCAGCAGCGCCGGGACTAGCGGATACACAGATACGCAGTATTTT,CASSAGTSGYTDTQYF,TRBV9,TRBJ2-3,TRBD2,few